The subject of this entry is one T cell receptor (beta chain). The antigen is undetermined. All the people who gave samples were healthy bone marrow donors. The sample originates from a study of cytomegalovirus exposure and HLA in healthy donors. Study overall: Genotyping of 400 or so donors showed that roughly 80% belonged to the Caucasian-associated ancestry cluster. Study-wide findings and caveats: There were reportedly fewer N-insertions in an Asian-associated ancestry cluster than the approximately 670-donor mean, in a later analysis.

Germline V gene lookup returns CDR1 SGHVS and CDR2 FQNEAQ. This CDR3 has 13 amino acids. V gave up 5 bases and J gave up 10 bases, with 17 bases separating them. Use of 60 Vbeta and 13 Jbeta primers characterized the PCR. This table comes from immunoSEQ multiplex PCR, and its TCRdb copy is limited to in-frame clones, with some not included. This sample has around 130,000 clones, with approximately 80% found just once. The chain couples TRBV7-8 to TRBJ1-1; the D is unclear. The receptor was derived from a man aged 18 to 30 in good health and CMV-seronegative. The sample consisted of PBMCs. CDR3 in DNA: TGTGCCAGCAGCACGCGAAGGGAGCTAGCAGCTTTCTTT. Translating gives CASSTRRELAAFF.